This TCR beta chain was recorded in a study of cytotoxic CD8 clonotypes in ibrutinib-treated CLL. In the study overall: Investigators reported around 25 partial and 2 complete responses; after median about 70 months, 14 patients remained remitted and 12 progressed. Findings and caveats of the study: Public clonotypes, rarely seen, contracted or held steady on treatment.

Concerning this clone itself: As yet, its antigen is unknown.

Germline V gives CDR1 SGHNT, CDR2 YYREEE (reference sequence). V was pared by 6 bases and J by 4 bases, with 16 bases between. This CDR3 spans 14 amino acids. The assay was immunoSEQ multiplex PCR, and TCRdb's table has in-frame clones only and misses some. This sample has roughly 250,000 clones; 70% occur once, and the top ten carry 15% to 19%. This chain joins TRBV5-4 and TRBJ1-1, with D unresolved. The TCR was taken from a human donor with chronic lymphocytic leukemia. The sample was PBMCs, taken after 24 months of ibrutinib treatment. The CDR3 region has the DNA TGTGCCAGCACCCACCAAGATTTGGGCACTGAAGCTTTCTTT. It encodes CASTHQDLGTEAFF.